This TCR beta chain was identified in a study of T cell repertoires in cytomegalovirus infection. CDR3 length: 14 amino acids. The V and J ends lost 2 bases and 5 bases respectively, with 12 bases between them. This clonotype has just a few counts. TCRdb used MiXCR to reprocess the reads, holding one entry per CDR3 protein. Of some 280,000 distinct CDR3 sequences listed, 12% to 15% are singletons. The chain employs TRBV12-3 or TRBV12-4 and TRBJ1-1; no clear D. The clonotype originates from a human donor in good health (CMV status not recorded). Some clones in this sample may be carry-over from other donors' samples. Sequenced: PBMCs. The CDR3 nucleotides are TGTGCCAGCAGTTTATCGTCAGTCGCGACTGAAGCTTTCTTT. Translation: CASSLSSVATEAFF.